This T cell receptor beta chain was identified in a study of blood T cell repertoires in COVID-19. Across the whole study: Acute and convalescent COVID-19 samples came from the United States, Italy and Spain.

In the original workflow: Amplified reference gene primers provided the basis for estimating nucleated cell counts. TCRdb's copy holds only in-frame clones and misses some; the assay was immunoSEQ multiplex PCR. V and J calls and clone size are as listed in that table; D and trimming were resolved from the DNA. The table has 50,000 to 85,000 clones, approximately 80% seen once. This receptor was taken from a man aged 55 to 70 with acute or convalescent COVID-19. Sequenced sample: peripheral blood.

The CDR3 nucleotides read TGTGCCAGCTCCACGGACAGAAATAATTCACCCCTCCACTTT. Amino acids: CASSTDRNNSPLHF. The rearrangement joins TRBV18 to TRBJ1-6; a possible D gene is TRBD1 (6 bases). Trimming took 6 bases from V and 5 from J, leaving 11 bases between them. Looked up from germline, CDR1 is KGHSH and CDR2 is LQKENI. This CDR3 is 14 amino acids long. The whole variable domain, remainder taken from reference TRBV18 and TRBJ1-6, is NAGVMQNPRHLVRRRGQEARLRCSPMKGHSHVYWYRQLPEEGLKFMVYLQKENIIDESGMPKERFSAEFPKEGPSILRIQQVVRGDSAAYFCASSTDRNNSPLHFGNGTRLTVT.